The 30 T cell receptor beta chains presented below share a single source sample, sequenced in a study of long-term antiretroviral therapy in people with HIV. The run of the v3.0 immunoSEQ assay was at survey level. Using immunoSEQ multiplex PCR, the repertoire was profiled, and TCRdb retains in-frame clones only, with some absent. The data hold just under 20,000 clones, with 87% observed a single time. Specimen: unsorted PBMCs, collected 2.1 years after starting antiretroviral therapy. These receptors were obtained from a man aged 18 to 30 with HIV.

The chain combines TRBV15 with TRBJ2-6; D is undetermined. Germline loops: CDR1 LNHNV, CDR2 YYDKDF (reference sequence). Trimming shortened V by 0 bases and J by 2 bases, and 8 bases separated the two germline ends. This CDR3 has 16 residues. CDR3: CATSRDQAAGANVLTF. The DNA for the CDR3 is TGTGCCACCAGCAGAGATCAGGCCGCTGGGGCCAACGTCCTGACTTTC.

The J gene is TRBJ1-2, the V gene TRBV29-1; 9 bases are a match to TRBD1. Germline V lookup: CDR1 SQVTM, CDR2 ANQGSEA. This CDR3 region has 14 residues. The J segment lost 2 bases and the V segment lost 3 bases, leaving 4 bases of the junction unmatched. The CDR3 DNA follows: TGCAGCGTTGATGGGACAGGGATAAACTATGGCTACACCTTC. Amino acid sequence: CSVDGTGINYGYTF.

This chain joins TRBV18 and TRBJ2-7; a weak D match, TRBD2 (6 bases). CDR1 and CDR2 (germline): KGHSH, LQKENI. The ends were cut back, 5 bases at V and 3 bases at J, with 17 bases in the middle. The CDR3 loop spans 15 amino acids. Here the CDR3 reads CASSAAGTGGYEQYF. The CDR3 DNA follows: TGTGCCAGCTCAGCAGCCGGGACCGGGGGCTACGAGCAGTACTTC.

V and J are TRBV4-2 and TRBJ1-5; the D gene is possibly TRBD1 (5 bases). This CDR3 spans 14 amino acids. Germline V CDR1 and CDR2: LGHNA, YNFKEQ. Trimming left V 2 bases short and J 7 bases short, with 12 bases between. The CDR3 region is CASSQLGGGQPQHF. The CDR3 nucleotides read TGTGCCAGCAGCCAACTGGGGGGGGGACAGCCCCAGCATTTT.

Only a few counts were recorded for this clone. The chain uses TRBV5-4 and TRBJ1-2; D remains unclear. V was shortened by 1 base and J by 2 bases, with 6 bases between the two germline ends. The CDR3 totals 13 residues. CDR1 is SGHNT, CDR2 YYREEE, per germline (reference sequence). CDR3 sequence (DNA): TGTGCCAGCAGCTTGACAGAGAACTATGGCTACACCTTC. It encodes CASSLTENYGYTF.

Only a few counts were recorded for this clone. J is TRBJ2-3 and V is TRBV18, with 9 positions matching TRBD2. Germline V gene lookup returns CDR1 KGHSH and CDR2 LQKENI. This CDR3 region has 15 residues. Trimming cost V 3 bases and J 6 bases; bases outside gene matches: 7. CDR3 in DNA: TGTGCCAGCTCACCGCCGGGACTAGCTAGGGATACGCAGTATTTT. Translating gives CASSPPGLARDTQYF.

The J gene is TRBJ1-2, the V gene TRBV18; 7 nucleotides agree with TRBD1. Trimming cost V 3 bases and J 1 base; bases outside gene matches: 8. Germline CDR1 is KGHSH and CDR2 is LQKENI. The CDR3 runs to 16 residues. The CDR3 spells CASSPTGVNHNYGYTF. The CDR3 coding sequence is TGTGCCAGCTCACCCACAGGGGTGAACCATAACTATGGCTACACCTTC. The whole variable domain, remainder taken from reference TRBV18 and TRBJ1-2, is NAGVMQNPRHLVRRRGQEARLRCSPMKGHSHVYWYRQLPEEGLKFMVYLQKENIIDESGMPKERFSAEFPKEGPSILRIQQVVRGDSAAYFCASSPTGVNHNYGYTFGSGTRLTVV.

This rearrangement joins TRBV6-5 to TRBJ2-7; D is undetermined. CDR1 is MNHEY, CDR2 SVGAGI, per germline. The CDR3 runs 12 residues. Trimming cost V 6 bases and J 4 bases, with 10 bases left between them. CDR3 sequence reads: CASSSTAYEQYF. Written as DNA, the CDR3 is TGTGCCAGCAGCTCGACGGCGTACGAGCAGTACTTC.

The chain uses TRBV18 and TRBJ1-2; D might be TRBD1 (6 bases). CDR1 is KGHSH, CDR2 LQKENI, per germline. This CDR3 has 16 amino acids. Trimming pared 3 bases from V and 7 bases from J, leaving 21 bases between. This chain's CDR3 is CASSPDDRLIGSGYTF. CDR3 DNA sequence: TGTGCCAGCTCACCCGACGACAGGCTGATTGGGAGTGGCTACACCTTC.

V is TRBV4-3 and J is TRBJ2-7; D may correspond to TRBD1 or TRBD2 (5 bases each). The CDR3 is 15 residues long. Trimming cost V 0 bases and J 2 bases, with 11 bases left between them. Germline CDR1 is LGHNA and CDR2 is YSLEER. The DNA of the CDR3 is TGCGCCAGCAGCCAAGACCCGCAGGGAGCCTACGAGCAGTACTTC. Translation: CASSQDPQGAYEQYF.

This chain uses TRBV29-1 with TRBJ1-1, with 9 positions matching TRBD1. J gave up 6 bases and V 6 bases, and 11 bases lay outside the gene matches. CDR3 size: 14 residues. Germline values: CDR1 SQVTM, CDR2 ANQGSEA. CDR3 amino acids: CSVGDRERIPEAFF. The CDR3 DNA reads TGCAGCGTCGGGGACAGGGAGAGGATCCCTGAAGCTTTCTTT.

CDR3 bases: TGTGCCAGCAGTTACCCGGGGTCTCCTGGGGCCAACGTCCTGACTTTC. Its translation is CASSYPGSPGANVLTF. V and J are TRBV6-6 and TRBJ2-6; TRBD2 is a possible D gene (5 bases). CDR3 size: 16 residues. V was trimmed by 2 bases and J by 2 bases, leaving 10 bases between them. CDR1 and CDR2 from the germline V gene are MNHNY and SVGAGI (reference sequence).

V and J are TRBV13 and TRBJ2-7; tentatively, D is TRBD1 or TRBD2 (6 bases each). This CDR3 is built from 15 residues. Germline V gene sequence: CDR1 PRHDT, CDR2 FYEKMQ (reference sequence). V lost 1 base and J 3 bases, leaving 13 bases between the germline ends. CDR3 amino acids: CASSLEEQGGYEQYF. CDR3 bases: TGTGCCAGCAGCTTAGAAGAACAGGGAGGCTACGAGCAGTACTTC.

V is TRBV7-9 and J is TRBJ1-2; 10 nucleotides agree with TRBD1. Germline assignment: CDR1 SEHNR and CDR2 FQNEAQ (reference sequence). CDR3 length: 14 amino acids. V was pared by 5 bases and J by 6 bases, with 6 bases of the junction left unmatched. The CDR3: CASSQGTGVNGYTF. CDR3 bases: TGTGCCAGCAGCCAGGGGACAGGGGTAAATGGCTACACCTTC.

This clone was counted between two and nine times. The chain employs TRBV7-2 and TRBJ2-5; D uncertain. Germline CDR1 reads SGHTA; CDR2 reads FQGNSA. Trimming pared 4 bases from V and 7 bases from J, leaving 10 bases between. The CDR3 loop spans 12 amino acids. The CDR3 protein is CASSSALGTQYF. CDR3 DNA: TGTGCCAGCAGCTCAGCTCTGGGGACCCAGTACTTC.

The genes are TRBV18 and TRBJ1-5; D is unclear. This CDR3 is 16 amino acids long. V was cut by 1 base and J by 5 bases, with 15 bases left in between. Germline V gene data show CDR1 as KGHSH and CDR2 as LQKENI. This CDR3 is CASSPQGLIADQPQHF. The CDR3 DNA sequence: TGTGCCAGCTCACCACAAGGACTGATTGCGGATCAGCCCCAGCATTTT. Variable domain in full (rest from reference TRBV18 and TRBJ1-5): NAGVMQNPRHLVRRRGQEARLRCSPMKGHSHVYWYRQLPEEGLKFMVYLQKENIIDESGMPKERFSAEFPKEGPSILRIQQVVRGDSAAYFCASSPQGLIADQPQHFGDGTRLSIL.

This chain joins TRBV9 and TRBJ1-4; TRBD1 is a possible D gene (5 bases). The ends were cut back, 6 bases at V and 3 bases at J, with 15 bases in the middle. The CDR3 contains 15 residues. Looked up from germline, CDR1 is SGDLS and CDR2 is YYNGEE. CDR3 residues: CASTVGGRSNEKLFF. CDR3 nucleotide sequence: TGTGCCAGCACCGTCGGGGGTAGGTCTAATGAAAAACTGTTTTTT.

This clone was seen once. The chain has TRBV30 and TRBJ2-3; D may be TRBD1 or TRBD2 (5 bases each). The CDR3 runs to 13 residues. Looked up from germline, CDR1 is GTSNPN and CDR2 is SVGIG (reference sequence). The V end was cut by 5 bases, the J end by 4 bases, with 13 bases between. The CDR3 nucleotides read TGTGCCTGGGGGGGAGTAGTGGCAGATACGCAGTATTTT. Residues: CAWGGVVADTQYF.

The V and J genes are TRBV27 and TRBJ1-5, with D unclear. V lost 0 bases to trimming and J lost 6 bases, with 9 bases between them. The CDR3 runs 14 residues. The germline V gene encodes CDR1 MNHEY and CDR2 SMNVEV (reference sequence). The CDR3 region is CASSLSKAGQPQHF. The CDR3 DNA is TGTGCCAGCAGTTTATCGAAAGCGGGTCAGCCCCAGCATTTT.

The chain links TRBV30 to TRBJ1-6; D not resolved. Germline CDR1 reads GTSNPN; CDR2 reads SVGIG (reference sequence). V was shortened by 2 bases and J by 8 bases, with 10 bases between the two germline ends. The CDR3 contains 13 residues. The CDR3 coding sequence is TGTGCCTGGAGTACCGGAATTGATTCACCCCTCCACTTT. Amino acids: CAWSTGIDSPLHF.

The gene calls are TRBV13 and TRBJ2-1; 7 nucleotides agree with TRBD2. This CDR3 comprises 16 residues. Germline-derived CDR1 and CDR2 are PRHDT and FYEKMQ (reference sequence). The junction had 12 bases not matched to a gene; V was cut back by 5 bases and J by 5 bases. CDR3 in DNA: TGTGCCAGCAGCCAAAACCCCGGGACTATCCACAATGAGCAGTTCTTC. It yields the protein CASSQNPGTIHNEQFF.

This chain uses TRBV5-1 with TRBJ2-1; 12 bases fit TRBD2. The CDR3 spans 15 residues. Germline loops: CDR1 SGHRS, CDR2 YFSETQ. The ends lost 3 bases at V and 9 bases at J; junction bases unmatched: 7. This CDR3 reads CASSSLAGGLIEQFF. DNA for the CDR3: TGCGCCAGCAGCTCACTAGCGGGAGGTTTAATTGAGCAGTTCTTC.

The CDR3 sequence is CASSLLAVPYEQYF. The DNA of the CDR3 is TGTGCCAGCAGCTTACTCGCGGTACCCTACGAGCAGTACTTC. V gene TRBV7-8 combines with J gene TRBJ2-7, with D hard to call. The CDR3 has 14 residues. V gave up 2 bases and J gave up 2 bases, with 10 bases separating them. In germline, CDR1 is SGHVS, CDR2 FQNEAQ.

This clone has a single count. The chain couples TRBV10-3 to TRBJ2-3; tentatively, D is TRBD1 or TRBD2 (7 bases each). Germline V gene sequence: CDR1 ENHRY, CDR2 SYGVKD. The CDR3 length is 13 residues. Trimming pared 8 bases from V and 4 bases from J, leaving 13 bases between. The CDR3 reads CAIGSGGADTQYF. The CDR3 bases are TGTGCCATCGGCTCAGGGGGGGCAGATACGCAGTATTTT.

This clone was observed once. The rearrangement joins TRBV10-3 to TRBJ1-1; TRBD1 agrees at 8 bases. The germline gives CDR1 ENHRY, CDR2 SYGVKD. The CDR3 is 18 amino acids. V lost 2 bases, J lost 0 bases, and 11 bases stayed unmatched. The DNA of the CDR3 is TGTGCCATCAGTGAGACCTGGGGGACAGGCGGTGTGAACACTGAAGCTTTCTTT. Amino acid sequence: CAISETWGTGGVNTEAFF.

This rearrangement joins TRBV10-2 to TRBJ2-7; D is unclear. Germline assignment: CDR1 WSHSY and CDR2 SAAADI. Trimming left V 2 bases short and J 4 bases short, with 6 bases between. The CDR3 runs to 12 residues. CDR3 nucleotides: TGCGCCAGCAGTGAGGGTGGATACGAGCAGTACTTC. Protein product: CASSEGGYEQYF.

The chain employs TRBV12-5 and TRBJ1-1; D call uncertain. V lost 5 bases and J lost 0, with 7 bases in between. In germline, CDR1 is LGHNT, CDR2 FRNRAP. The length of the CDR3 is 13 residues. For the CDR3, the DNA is TGTGCTAGTGGTCCGTCCTTGAACACTGAAGCTTTCTTT. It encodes CASGPSLNTEAFF.

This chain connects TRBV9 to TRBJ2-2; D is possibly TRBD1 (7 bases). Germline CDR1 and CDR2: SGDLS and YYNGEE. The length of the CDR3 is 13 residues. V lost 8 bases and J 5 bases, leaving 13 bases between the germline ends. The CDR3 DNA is TGTGCCAGTCAGGGGGGCGGTACCGGGGAGCTGTTTTTT. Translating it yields CASQGGGTGELFF.

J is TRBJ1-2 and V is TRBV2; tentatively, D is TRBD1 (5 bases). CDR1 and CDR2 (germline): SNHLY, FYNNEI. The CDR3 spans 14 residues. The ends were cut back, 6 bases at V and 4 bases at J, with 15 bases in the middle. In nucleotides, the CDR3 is TGTGCCAGCAGGATAGAAGGGGCCAGCTATGGCTACACCTTC. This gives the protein CASRIEGASYGYTF.

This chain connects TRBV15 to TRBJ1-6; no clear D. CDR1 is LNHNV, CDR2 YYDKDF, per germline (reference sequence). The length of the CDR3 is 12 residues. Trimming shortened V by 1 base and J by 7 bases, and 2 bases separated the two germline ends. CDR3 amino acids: CATSRVNSPLHF. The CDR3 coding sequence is TGTGCCACCAGCAGAGTAAATTCACCCCTCCACTTT. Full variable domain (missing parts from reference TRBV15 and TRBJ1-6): DAMVIQNPRYQVTQFGKPVTLSCSQTLNHNVMYWYQQKSSQAPKLLFHYYDKDFNNEADTPDNFQSRRPNTSFCFLDIRSPGLGDTAMYLCATSRVNSPLHFGNGTRLTVT.